This is a list of T cell receptor beta chains from one sample in a study of tumor-infiltrating lymphocytes in primary liver carcinoma. In TCRdb, the multiplex PCR reads were re-called with MiXCR into one record per CDR3 protein. The table lists approximately 73,000 distinct CDR3 sequences, 60% to 80% of them singletons. The sample consisted of liver tumor tissue from sampling region 4. These receptors were collected from an older woman with primary liver carcinoma and hepatitis B virus infection. The CDR3 runs from the conserved cysteine through the conserved F or W. The D gene is left open where the match is weak. The listing skips clone size in some rows; elsewhere it reads once, few, many or a size class.

j_call	clone_size	v_call	d_call	cdr3_nt	cdr3_aa
TRBJ1-2	-	TRBV12-3/TRBV12-4	TRBD1	TGTGTCAGCAGTTTAGGGACAGGGGCTAGCTATGGCTACACCTTC	CVSSLGTGASYGYTF
TRBJ1-5	-	TRBV6-5	-	TGTGCCAGCAGCCCCGGGGCCCATACCGGCCAGCCCCAGCATTTT	CASSPGAHTGQPQHF
TRBJ2-7	once	TRBV29-1	-	-	CCVAIGTSGYEQYF
TRBJ2-1	-	TRBV5-1	TRBD1	TGCGCTAGCAGCCCGGACCCCGGTGGGGACAGGGGGCGCAATGAGCAGTTCTTC	CASSPDPGGDRGRNEQFF
TRBJ1-5	-	TRBV5-5	-	TGTGCCAGCAGCTTATGTGAGGGTCACGGTCGGCCCCAGCATTTT	CASSLCEGHGRPQHF
TRBJ1-5	many	TRBV30	TRBD1	TGTGCCTGGGACAGGGGAAGGGGTCAGCCCCAGCATTTT	CAWDRGRGQPQHF
TRBJ2-1	-	TRBV11-3	TRBD2	TGTGCCAGCAGCTTAGGAACTAGCGGGAAGTTTGAGCACCTCTTC	CASSLGTSGKFEHLF
TRBJ2-2	-	TRBV4-1	-	TGCGTCAGCAGCCAAGATCATGCGGCGAACACCGGGGAGCTGTTTTTT	CVSSQDHAANTGELFF
TRBJ2-7	-	TRBV11-2	TRBD2	TGTGCCAGCAGCTTAGATAGGGTCAGTCTAGCGGGTCACTACGAGCAGTACTTC	CASSLDRVSLAGHYEQYF
TRBJ1-1	many	TRBV28	TRBD1	TGTGCCAGCAGTTTATCTAGGCGGACAGGGGGCAGGGGCACTGAAGCTTTCTTT	CASSLSRRTGGRGTEAFF
TRBJ2-3	once	TRBV11-2	-	TGTGCCAGTAGCTTAGCGATTCGAAGGGAAGGCACAGATACGCAATATTTT	CASSLAIRREGTDTQYF
TRBJ2-7	-	TRBV11-2	TRBD1	TGTGCCAGCAGCTTAGAGGGACAGGGGTCTCCACACGTGCAGTACTTC	CASSLEGQGSPHVQYF